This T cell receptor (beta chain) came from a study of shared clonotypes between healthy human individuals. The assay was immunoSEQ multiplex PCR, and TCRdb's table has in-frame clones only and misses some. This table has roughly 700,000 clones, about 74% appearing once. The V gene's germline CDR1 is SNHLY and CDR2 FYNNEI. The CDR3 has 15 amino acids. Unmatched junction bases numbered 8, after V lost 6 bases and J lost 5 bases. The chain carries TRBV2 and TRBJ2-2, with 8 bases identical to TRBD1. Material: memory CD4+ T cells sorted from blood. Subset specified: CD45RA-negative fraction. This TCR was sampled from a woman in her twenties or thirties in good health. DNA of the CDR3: TGTGCCAGCAGCCTGGGTCAGGGGGCGACCGGGGAGCTGTTTTTT. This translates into CASSLGQGATGELFF.